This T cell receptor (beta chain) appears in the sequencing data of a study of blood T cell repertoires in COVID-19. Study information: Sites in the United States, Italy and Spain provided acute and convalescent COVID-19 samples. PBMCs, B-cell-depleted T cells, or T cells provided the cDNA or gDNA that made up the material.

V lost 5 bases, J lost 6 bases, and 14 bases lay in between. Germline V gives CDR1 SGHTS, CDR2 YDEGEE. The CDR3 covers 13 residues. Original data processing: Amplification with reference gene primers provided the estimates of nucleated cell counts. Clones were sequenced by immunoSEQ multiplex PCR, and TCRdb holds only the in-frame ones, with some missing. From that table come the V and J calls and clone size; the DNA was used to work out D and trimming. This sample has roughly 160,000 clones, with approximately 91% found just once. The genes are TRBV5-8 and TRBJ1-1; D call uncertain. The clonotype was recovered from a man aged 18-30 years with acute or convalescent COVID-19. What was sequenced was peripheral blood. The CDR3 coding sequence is TGTGCCAGCAGAAGCGAGTTACTCTCTGAAGCTTTCTTT. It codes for CASRSELLSEAFF. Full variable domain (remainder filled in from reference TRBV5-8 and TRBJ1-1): EAGVTQSPTHLIKTRGQQATLRCSPISGHTSVYWYQQALGLGLQFLLWYDEGEERNRGNFPPRFSGRQFPNYSSELNVNALELEDSALYLCASRSELLSEAFFGQGTRLTVV.